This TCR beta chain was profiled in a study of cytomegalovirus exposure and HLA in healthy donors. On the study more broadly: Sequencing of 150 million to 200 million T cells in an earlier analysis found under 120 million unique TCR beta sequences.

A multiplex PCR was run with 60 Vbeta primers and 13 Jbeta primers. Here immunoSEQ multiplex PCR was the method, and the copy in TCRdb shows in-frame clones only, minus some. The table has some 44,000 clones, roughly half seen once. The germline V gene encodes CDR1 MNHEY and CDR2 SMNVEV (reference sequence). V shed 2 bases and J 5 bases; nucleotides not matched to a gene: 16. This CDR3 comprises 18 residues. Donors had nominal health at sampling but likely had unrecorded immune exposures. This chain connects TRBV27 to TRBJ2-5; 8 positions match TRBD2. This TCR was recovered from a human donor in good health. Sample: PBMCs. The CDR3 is CASSLRSGKGGRGETQYF. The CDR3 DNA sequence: TGTGCCAGCAGTTTACGTAGCGGGAAGGGGGGAAGGGGGGAGACCCAGTACTTC.